The 3 T cell receptor beta chains listed next were all sequenced from one sample in a study of CD8+ T cells in alopecia areata. Extraction of RNA preceded its reverse transcription into cDNA, which served as the sequencing template. Clones were sequenced by immunoSEQ multiplex PCR, and TCRdb holds only the in-frame ones, with some missing. The repertoire holds about 200,000 clones, with more than 45% as singletons. Documented treatment: oral pan-JAK inhibitor, 5-10 mg twice daily. The sample consisted of CD4+ T cells sorted from blood, taken at week 4, from a patient treated with tofacitinib. These receptors were obtained from a human donor with alopecia areata.

The chain is built from TRBV2 and TRBJ2-3; possible D gene TRBD1, 5 bases. Deletions cut 0 bases from V and 4 bases from J, with 11 bases between. This CDR3 spans 15 amino acids. Germline CDR1 reads SNHLY; CDR2 reads FYNNEI. The CDR3 region has the DNA TGTGCCAGCAGTGAAGCCTTCAGGGTCCCAGATACGCAGTATTTT. Translated, it gives CASSEAFRVPDTQYF.

The chain carries TRBV7-6 and TRBJ1-4; 12 positions match TRBD1. Germline V CDR1 and CDR2: SGHVS, FNYEAQ. The CDR3 extends over 14 amino acids. V shed 5 bases and J 8 bases; nucleotides not matched to a gene: 3. Here the CDR3 reads CASSPGTGGEKLFF. The CDR3 DNA follows: TGTGCCAGCAGCCCCGGGACAGGGGGCGAAAAACTGTTTTTT.

This clone showed up just a few times. The CDR3 DNA is TGCGCCAGCAGCCTTTACAGGTCGAACACTGAAGCTTTCTTT. Amino acids: CASSLYRSNTEAFF. V and J are TRBV4-1 and TRBJ1-1, with D maybe TRBD1 (5 bases). CDR1 and CDR2 from the germline V gene are MGHRA and YSYEKL. CDR3 size: 14 residues. The V and J ends lost 4 bases and 1 base respectively, with 10 bases between them.